These 22 T cell receptor beta chains were sequenced from one sample in a study of identifying expanded T cells in peripheral blood. Clones were read by immunoSEQ multiplex PCR, and TCRdb kept only the in-frame ones, dropping some. The table shows 95,000 to 100,000 clones, with approximately 88% occurring only once. Sequenced sample: blood. The receptor set was obtained from a person aged 18 to 75 in good health.

J is TRBJ2-1 and V is TRBV6-6; 7 bases fit TRBD1. The V segment lost 5 bases and the J segment 4 bases; nucleotides outside the gene matches: 2. Germline V gene sequence: CDR1 MNHNY, CDR2 SVGAGI (reference sequence). There are 13 residues in the CDR3. The CDR3 DNA is TGTGCCAGCAGTCTCAGGGGGTACAATGAGCAGTTCTTC. Its protein product is CASSLRGYNEQFF.

This chain joins TRBV27 and TRBJ1-2; D is unresolved. The germline V gene encodes CDR1 MNHEY and CDR2 SMNVEV (reference sequence). This CDR3 is 13 amino acids long. V was cut by 6 bases and J by 2 bases, with 10 bases left in between. The CDR3 DNA follows: TGTGCCAGCAGCATGAGAGGGAACTATGGCTACACCTTC. This codes for CASSMRGNYGYTF.

This chain connects TRBV2 to TRBJ2-1; D perhaps matches TRBD2 (6 bases). V was cut by 8 bases and J by 0 bases, with 14 bases left in between. CDR1 and CDR2 (germline): SNHLY, FYNNEI. The CDR3 is 15 residues long. The CDR3 DNA sequence: TGTGCCAGCGGGGACTCTGGGTCCTCCTACAATGAGCAGTTCTTC. It encodes CASGDSGSSYNEQFF.

This clone was seen more than once but under ten times. The chain has TRBV6-6 and TRBJ1-5, with D possibly TRBD1 on 6 matching bases. CDR1 MNHNY and CDR2 SVGAGI come from the germline V gene (reference sequence). Trimming took 5 bases from V and 12 from J, leaving 14 bases between them. This CDR3 comprises 12 residues. The chain's CDR3 is CASSTRDRFQHF. Written as DNA, the CDR3 is TGTGCCAGCAGTACCAGAGACAGGTTCCAGCATTTT.

This chain joins TRBV4-3 and TRBJ2-3; D call uncertain. CDR1 LGHNA and CDR2 YSLEER come from the germline V gene. The germline V and J ends were trimmed by 4 bases and 0 bases, with 8 bases remaining between them. The CDR3 is 14 amino acids. CDR3 amino acids: CASSPYPSTDTQYF. CDR3 in DNA: TGCGCCAGCAGCCCCTACCCGAGCACAGATACGCAGTATTTT.

This chain connects TRBV4-3 to TRBJ1-2, with 9 bases lining up with TRBD1. The CDR3 has 16 residues. Per the germline V gene, CDR1 is LGHNA and CDR2 is YSLEER. Trimming cost V 3 bases and J 5 bases; bases outside gene matches: 10. CDR3 DNA: TGCGCCAGCAGCCACCTGGACAGGGGCCGTTCGTATGGCTACACCTTC. Encoded protein: CASSHLDRGRSYGYTF.

This clone has only a few counts. The rearrangement links TRBV7-9 to TRBJ1-5; TRBD1 aligns across 8 bases. Unmatched junction bases numbered 4, after V lost 3 bases and J lost 6 bases. This CDR3 contains 14 residues. Germline assignment: CDR1 SEHNR and CDR2 FQNEAQ (reference sequence). The CDR3, as DNA: TGTGCCAGCAGCTTGGCAGGGGGCTCTCAGCCCCAGCATTTT. Protein sequence: CASSLAGGSQPQHF.

In DNA form, the CDR3 reads TGTGCCAGCAGCTTAGGGACAGGTAGCAATCAGCCCCAGCATTTT. Protein sequence: CASSLGTGSNQPQHF. V usage is TRBV7-9 and J usage is TRBJ1-5, with 7 positions matching TRBD1. The CDR3 is 15 residues long. Germline CDR1 reads SEHNR; CDR2 reads FQNEAQ (reference sequence). V gave up 1 base and J gave up 0 bases; unmatched junction bases: 0.

The chain recombines TRBV2 with TRBJ2-7; TRBD1 is a possible D gene (6 bases). This CDR3 region has 15 residues. Trimming removed 0 bases from V and 0 bases from J, with 9 bases in between. The V gene's germline CDR1 is SNHLY and CDR2 FYNNEI. The CDR3 here is CASSEAGRGSYEQYF. The CDR3 DNA sequence: TGTGCCAGCAGTGAAGCCGGCAGGGGCTCCTACGAGCAGTACTTC.

The table lists this clone with a few counts. The rearrangement uses TRBV7-6 and TRBJ2-2; 8 positions match TRBD2. The V segment lost 6 bases and the J segment 4 bases; nucleotides outside the gene matches: 10. Germline loops: CDR1 SGHVS, CDR2 FNYEAQ. CDR3 length: 16 amino acids. The CDR3 sequence: CASSPPGGPGTGELFF. For the CDR3, the DNA is TGTGCCAGCAGTCCCCCGGGGGGGCCGGGCACCGGGGAGCTGTTTTTT.

The chain recombines TRBV5-6 with TRBJ1-5; D not certain. The CDR3 has 14 amino acids. CDR1 and CDR2 (germline): SGHDT, YYEEEE. V lost 2 bases, J lost 7 bases, and 13 bases lay in between. CDR3: CASSLDGYGQPQHF. CDR3 bases: TGTGCCAGCAGCTTAGACGGGTATGGACAGCCCCAGCATTTT. Full variable domain (rest looked up from reference TRBV5-6 and TRBJ1-5): DAGVTQSPTHLIKTRGQQVTLRCSPKSGHDTVSWYQQALGQGPQFIFQYYEEEERQRGNFPDRFSGHQFPNYSSELNVNALLLGDSALYLCASSLDGYGQPQHFGDGTRLSIL.

The chain links TRBV15 to TRBJ1-5, with TRBD1 as a possible D gene (5 bases). This CDR3 has 16 residues. Germline-derived CDR1 and CDR2 are LNHNV and YYDKDF (reference sequence). V lost 9 bases and J lost 0, with 18 bases in between. CDR3 sequence reads: CATSGGLGYSNQPQHF. The CDR3 nucleotides are TGTGCCACTTCGGGGGGTCTAGGGTATAGCAATCAGCCCCAGCATTTT.

The rearrangement links TRBV25-1 to TRBJ2-3; D may match TRBD1 or TRBD2 (6 bases each). Trimming removed 4 bases from V and 4 bases from J, with 12 bases in between. CDR1 MGHDK and CDR2 SYGVNS come from the germline V gene. The CDR3 has 14 amino acids. The CDR3 protein is CASSVGGLADTQYF. CDR3 DNA sequence: TGTGCCAGCAGTGTAGGGGGGCTGGCAGATACGCAGTATTTT.

The chain employs TRBV6-1 and TRBJ2-7; a weak D match, TRBD2 (6 bases). The CDR3 consists of 13 residues. Trimming stripped 8 bases from V and 2 bases from J, with 13 bases between. CDR1 and CDR2 (germline): MNHNS, SASEGT. The CDR3 region has the DNA TGTGCCAGCCGGGACGGGGAGGCCTACGAGCAGTACTTC. Translating it yields CASRDGEAYEQYF.

This clone was observed many times. The rearrangement links TRBV6-4 to TRBJ1-5, with 10 nucleotides matching TRBD1. Germline CDR1 MRHNA, CDR2 SNTAGT. After removal of 2 bases from V and 2 bases from J, the junction contained 0 bases not matched to a gene. The CDR3 sequence is 15 residues long. The CDR3 region has the DNA TGTGCCAGCAGTGACGGGACAGGGGGCAATCAGCCCCAGCATTTT. It encodes CASSDGTGGNQPQHF.

This chain uses TRBV5-1 with TRBJ1-3, with a weak D call TRBD1 (5 bases). Between the trimmed V and J ends, which lost 3 bases and 0 bases, there was a span of 10 bases. Germline loops: CDR1 SGHRS, CDR2 YFSETQ. The CDR3 sequence is 15 residues long. The CDR3 sequence: CASSSQGNSGNTIYF. DNA of the CDR3: TGCGCCAGCAGCTCCCAGGGAAACTCTGGAAACACCATATATTTT.

This clone has a handful of counts. CDR3 protein: CASSMGLEAFF. The CDR3 bases are TGTGCCAGTAGTATGGGACTGGAAGCTTTCTTT. This chain uses TRBV19 with TRBJ1-1, with D possibly TRBD1 on 5 matching bases. The ends were cut back, 3 bases at V and 8 bases at J, with 7 bases in the middle. The CDR3 consists of 11 residues. Germline V gene sequence: CDR1 LNHDA, CDR2 SQIVND (reference sequence).

The CDR3: CAISELGDGTRDEQYF. The CDR3 nucleotides are TGTGCCATCAGTGAACTTGGGGATGGGACACGGGACGAGCAGTACTTC. This chain links TRBV10-3 with TRBJ2-7, with D possibly being TRBD1 (6 bases). CDR3 size: 16 residues. V was clipped by 3 bases and J by 5 bases, with 20 bases between them. Germline CDR1 and CDR2: ENHRY and SYGVKD.

This clone was seen once. The chain has TRBV7-9 and TRBJ2-7; D not certain. V dropped 2 bases and J dropped 2 bases, with 4 bases sitting between them. The CDR3 is made up of 12 amino acids. Germline-derived CDR1 and CDR2 are SEHNR and FQNEAQ (reference sequence). The CDR3 loop reads CASSLMPYEQYF. CDR3 coding DNA: TGTGCCAGCAGCTTAATGCCCTACGAGCAGTACTTC.

The chain couples TRBV7-6 to TRBJ2-1; the D is unclear. The CDR3 runs to 16 residues. V lost 1 base, J lost 0 bases, and 10 bases lay in between. In germline, CDR1 is SGHVS, CDR2 FNYEAQ. The CDR3 DNA reads TGTGCCAGCAGCTTAGGGACGTTAGGCTCCTACAATGAGCAGTTCTTC. Its protein product is CASSLGTLGSYNEQFF. Full variable domain (missing parts from reference TRBV7-6 and TRBJ2-1): GAGVSQSPRYKVTKRGQDVALRCDPISGHVSLYWYRQALGQGPEFLTYFNYEAQQDKSGLPNDRFSAERPEGSISTLTIQRTEQRDSAMYRCASSLGTLGSYNEQFFGPGTRLTVL.

This chain uses TRBV7-2 with TRBJ2-7, with TRBD1 as a possible D gene (6 bases). Trimming left V 5 bases short and J 0 bases short, with 14 bases between. The germline CDR1 and CDR2 sequences are SGHTA and FQGNSA. The CDR3 covers 15 residues. CDR3 DNA: TGTGCCAGCAGCCCACGGACAGTTAGCTCCTACGAGCAGTACTTC. Protein product: CASSPRTVSSYEQYF.

This clone came up a few times. The chain recombines TRBV7-9 with TRBJ2-3, with 8 bases that match TRBD1. V lost 4 bases, J lost 4 bases, and 7 bases stayed unmatched. The CDR3 runs to 15 residues. CDR1 is SEHNR and CDR2 is FQNEAQ in the germline V gene (reference sequence). Written as DNA, the CDR3 is TGTGCCAGCAGCTCAGCAGACAGGGGTGCAGATACGCAGTATTTT. Translating it yields CASSSADRGADTQYF.